This TCR beta chain is drawn from a study of blood T cell repertoires in COVID-19 (dated by TCRdb to the early 2020s). Study-level background: Samples from collaborators originated in the United States, Italy and Spain and spanned both the acute and convalescent phases of COVID-19. The prospective study material was composed of cDNA or gDNA derived from T cells, B-cell-depleted T cells, or PBMCs. Subjects who had been exposed to COVID-19, were actively infected with it, or had recovered from it provided the deeply sampled blood TCRbeta repertoires that made up the dataset. The repertoires were released in a freely available public database meant as a resource for research on the immune response to SARS-CoV-2. The samples were drawn from the first 160 participants of the ongoing ImmuneRACE study and from 1,254 subjects provided by 6 global collaborators. Sample metadata almost always included a de-identified subject ID, COVID-19 status, age in years and sex. Where available, HLA class I and class II types were obtained from metadata supplied by the sample provider rather than from assay-based typing.

Via the germline V gene (reference sequence), CDR1 is LNHDA and CDR2 SQIVND. From its cysteine to its phenylalanine, the CDR3 spans 14 amino acids. Of the read, only the CDR3 DNA is kept; its 42 bases are in frame from base 1. At the junction V is shortened by 4 bases and J by 0 bases, with 10 bases in between. With respect to this clone: Its recognized antigen is unknown. It has no much larger one-base neighbor in the sample; base qualities were not kept.

Overall results and qualifications from the work: Clinical and demographic metadata were provided uncurated, with the amount varying by source and participant.

TCRbeta CDR3 regions were amplified from genomic DNA by means of the immunoSEQ Assay, a bias-controlled multiplex PCR. The study's processing was this. The number of nucleated cells in each sample was estimated by amplification of reference gene primers within the assay. To quantify the absolute abundance of each unique TCRbeta CDR3 rearrangement, sequence reads were collapsed and filtered. For each sample, productive Simpson clonality was calculated as the square root of Simpson's diversity index over productive rearrangements. Sourced from immuneACCESS, this table was stored by TCRdb with only in-frame sequences that have V and J called. A share of the clones is absent; for the studies checked, an unresolved V gene accounts for under half, and the remainder has no known explanation. D and trimming were read from the DNA, whereas the V and J calls and clone size are those reported in that table. Present in this sample are about 39,000 clones, about 81% of which were seen just once. The top ten constitute around 44% of the sample.

Whole blood was collected in K2EDTA tubes by collaborating institutions according to the institutions' own protocols. For TCRbeta analysis, collaborator samples were shipped as frozen whole blood, as isolated PBMCs, or as DNA extracted from either sample type. What was sequenced was peripheral blood. This sequence originates from a human donor in a cohort sampled during active or convalescent COVID-19. The donor label of this sample is uncertain. This chain joins TRBV19 to TRBJ2-7; the D region possibly corresponds to TRBD2 (5 bases align). The nucleotide sequence is TGTGCCAGTAGTACGTCCGGGGTCTCCTACGAGCAGTACTTC. This codes for CASSTSGVSYEQYF.